The clone carrying this TCR beta chain was recorded at least ten times. Its antigen is currently unknown. Those donors who had ophthalmopathy presented with moderate-to-severe activity, a CAS of ≥3, a NOSPECS of ≥4 and a duration under 3 months. The V end lost 6 bases, the J end lost 4 bases, and 15 bases lay between the germline ends. This CDR3 region has 15 residues. Germline values: CDR1 LNHNV, CDR2 YYDKDF (reference sequence). These data are taken from a study of Graves' ophthalmopathy and Graves' hyperthyroidism. At the level of the study: At initial diagnosis, peripheral blood was obtained, and this preceded any treatment.

Amplification of TCR beta CDR3 regions used RNA transcripts. RT-PCR was first run with HTBI primers, then multiplex PCR in a second round. TCRdb itself ran the multiplex PCR reads through MiXCR, one entry per CDR3 protein. The top ten hold over 7.5% of the sample, which has around 470,000 distinct CDR3 sequences, approximately 15% seen once. Regarding the study as a whole: Blood contained most expanded thyroid clonotypes exceeding 0.001 frequency. Its predictions of ophthalmopathy progression gave the model over 65% sensitivity and roughly 76% specificity.

V and J are TRBV15 and TRBJ2-2; D not resolved. This TCR came from a woman aged 25 to 45 with Graves' ophthalmopathy. The sample was blood. The CDR3 loop is CATSAPGPTTGELFF. The CDR3 region has the DNA TGTGCCACCAGTGCTCCGGGTCCTACCACCGGGGAGCTGTTTTTT. Full variable domain (remainder filled in from reference TRBV15 and TRBJ2-2): DAMVIQNPRYQVTQFGKPVTLSCSQTLNHNVMYWYQQKSSQAPKLLFHYYDKDFNNEADTPDNFQSRRPNTSFCFLDIRSPGLGDTAMYLCATSAPGPTTGELFFGEGSRLTVL.